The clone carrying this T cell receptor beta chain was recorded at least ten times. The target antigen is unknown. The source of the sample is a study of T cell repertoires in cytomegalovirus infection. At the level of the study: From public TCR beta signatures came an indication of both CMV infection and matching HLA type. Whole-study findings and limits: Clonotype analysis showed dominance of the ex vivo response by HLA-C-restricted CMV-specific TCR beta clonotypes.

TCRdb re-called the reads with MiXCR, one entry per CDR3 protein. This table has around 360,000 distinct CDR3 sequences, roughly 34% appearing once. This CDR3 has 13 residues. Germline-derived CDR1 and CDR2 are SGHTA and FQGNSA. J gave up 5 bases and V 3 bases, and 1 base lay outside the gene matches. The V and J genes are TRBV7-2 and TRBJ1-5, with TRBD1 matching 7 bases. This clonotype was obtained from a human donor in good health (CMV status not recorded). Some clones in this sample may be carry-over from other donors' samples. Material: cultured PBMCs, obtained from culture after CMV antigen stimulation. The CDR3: CASSFTGDQPQHF. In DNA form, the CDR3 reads TGTGCCAGCAGCTTTACAGGGGATCAGCCCCAGCATTTT.